The clone carrying this T cell receptor beta chain was seen a few times. These data come from a study of blood T cell repertoires in COVID-19. TCRdb keeps only in-frame clones here, not all; method: immunoSEQ multiplex PCR. The table has fewer than 300,000 clones, roughly 84% seen once. The CDR3 length is 17 residues. CDR1 LNHDA and CDR2 SQIVND come from the germline V gene (reference sequence). Trimming removed 5 bases at V and 1 base at J, with 20 bases between. The chain links TRBV19 to TRBJ1-2; D is possibly TRBD1 (5 bases). The clonotype comes from a woman aged 18 to 35 with acute or convalescent COVID-19. The specimen sequenced was peripheral blood. CDR3 DNA: TGTGCCAGTAGTCTTGGTTTGATCGGAGGGGATAACTATGGCTACACCTTC. Protein product: CASSLGLIGGDNYGYTF.